Listed below are T cell receptor beta chains from one sample, sequenced in a study of monozygotic twins with inflammatory bowel disease. From its re-call of the 5' RACE reads, TCRdb lists each CDR3 protein once, without DNA. This repertoire includes over 150,000 distinct CDR3 sequences. The sample was blood. The source of these receptors is a human donor with ulcerative colitis or Crohn's disease, or a healthy co-twin of an affected twin (not recorded which). Each CDR3 is given with its conserved first and last residue.

J | V | CDR3
TRBJ1-3 | TRBV4-3 | CASSQGARPVSGNTIYF
TRBJ2-5 | TRBV21-1 | CASSKDGRGLQETQYF
TRBJ1-1 | TRBV20-1 | CSARDAGNTEAFF
TRBJ2-1 | TRBV5-4 | CASSLVTSGIWDEQFF
TRBJ2-1 | TRBV28 | CASSPPGREQFF
TRBJ2-7 | TRBV4-1 | CASSQDPTGGLSYEQYF
TRBJ2-5 | TRBV6-2/TRBV6-3 | CASSFRHQETQYF
TRBJ1-2 | TRBV9 | CASSIAHSPDGYTF
TRBJ1-4 | TRBV19 | CASRQQNEKLFF
TRBJ2-1 | TRBV3-1 | CASSHPLGYNEQFF
TRBJ2-1 | TRBV20-1 | CSARGRISYNEQFF
TRBJ2-3 | TRBV11-2 | CASRGPTGGADRPADTQYF
TRBJ2-4 | TRBV4-3 | CASSQDTPPESGGIQYF
TRBJ2-2 | TRBV7-3 | CASSSKSGNTGELFF
TRBJ2-3 | TRBV3-1 | CASSRPGGSTDTQYF
TRBJ2-2 | TRBV28 | CASRDRGLGWANTGELFF
TRBJ1-5 | TRBV27 | CASRSGLYSNQPQHF
TRBJ1-1 | TRBV7-9 | CASSLMGDTEAFF
TRBJ2-6 | TRBV11-2 | CASSDLSGANVLTF
TRBJ1-1 | TRBV6-6 | CASGYMNTEAFF
TRBJ1-4 | TRBV5-6 | CASSISPGRDEKLFF
TRBJ2-5 | TRBV10-3 | CAIRGGWLGEETQYF
TRBJ2-5 | TRBV2 | CASSGSQSGGTETQYF
TRBJ2-2 | TRBV6-1 | CASSVVRGGTGELFF
TRBJ2-1 | TRBV20-1 | CSARARAMQFF
TRBJ2-7 | TRBV4-2 | CASSYRTGGGEQYF
TRBJ2-5 | TRBV12-3/TRBV12-4 | CASRRQGGETQYF
TRBJ1-1 | TRBV5-1 | CASSIDRNTEAFF
TRBJ2-7 | TRBV12-3/TRBV12-4 | CASSPRGGPSYEQYF
TRBJ2-3 | TRBV7-4 | CASSLEASWFPQYF
TRBJ2-7 | TRBV12-3/TRBV12-4 | CASTDSAVDLYEQYF
TRBJ2-2 | TRBV20-1 | CSARSLAGNTGELFF
TRBJ1-3 | TRBV28 | CASSPPGRSGNTIYF
TRBJ2-2 | TRBV2 | CATVPGTHTPGELFF
TRBJ1-2 | TRBV20-1 | CSARDDGGFDYGYTF
TRBJ2-3 | TRBV20-1 | CSAIIAGGPDTQYF
TRBJ2-1 | TRBV4-1 | CASSQARTNSYNEQFF
TRBJ2-3 | TRBV5-1 | CASRFGLADLDTQYF
TRBJ1-1 | TRBV3-1 | CASSPTIQGNTEAFF
TRBJ1-5 | TRBV12-3/TRBV12-4 | CASSPGVPRPQHF
TRBJ1-6 | TRBV7-2 | CASGAAGPNSPLHF
TRBJ1-1 | TRBV10-3 | CAISESELMNTEAFF
TRBJ2-3 | TRBV20-1 | CSARGSGSTDTQYF
TRBJ1-5 | TRBV7-8 | CAGSSQDRINQPQHF
TRBJ2-7 | TRBV7-2 | CASSLGPANSYEQYF
TRBJ2-3 | TRBV20-1 | CSAPTVLVSDTQYF
TRBJ2-7 | TRBV5-1 | CASSLVPGGDYEQYF
TRBJ2-2 | TRBV6-1 | CASSEPAGGNTGELFF
TRBJ1-5 | TRBV10-3 | CAISELPGSGGNEPQHF
TRBJ2-5 | TRBV6-2/TRBV6-3 | CASSPAGNPEETQYF
TRBJ1-1 | TRBV20-1 | CSARDPRGGGSAEAFF
TRBJ2-1 | TRBV5-1 | CASSSGLAGAHSYNEQFF
TRBJ2-5 | TRBV2 | CASSGQGRQETQYF